The entry that follows covers one TCR beta chain sequence. The antigen is unknown. The CDR3 spans 13 residues. Germline V gene sequence: CDR1 MNHNY, CDR2 SVGAGI (reference sequence). The ends were cut back, 6 bases at V and 9 bases at J, with 15 bases in the middle. The sample originates from a study of T cell repertoires in cytomegalovirus infection. Study information: Shared public TCR beta signatures pointed to both CMV infection and a matching HLA type.

TCRdb independently ran MiXCR on the reads; one entry per CDR3 protein. The sample lists 350,000 to 500,000 distinct CDR3 sequences, under 40% occurring once. Study outcomes and limitations: The study found HLA-C-restricted CMV-specific TCR beta clonotypes dominating the ex vivo response. People with CMV and the relevant HLA were identified by cumulative public TCR beta family frequency.

Sequencing was performed on PBMCs. The TCR originated in a human donor in good health (CMV status not recorded). Some clones in this sample may be carry-over from other donors' samples. The chain uses TRBV6-6 and TRBJ1-5; D is perhaps TRBD1 (6 bases). CDR3 nucleotide sequence: TGTGCCAGCAGCCAGACAGGAGGGGGGCCCCAGCATTTT. As protein: CASSQTGGGPQHF.